These 31 T cell receptor beta chains originate from one sample sequenced in a study of T cells expressing NK-cell markers. After re-calling the 5' RACE reads, TCRdb lists one entry per CDR3 protein, DNA absent. In all, the sample yields some 460,000 distinct CDR3 sequences. The specimen was blood T cells: a sorted CD56 or NKG2C T cell subset, CD4+ or CD8+ T cells, or bulk PBMC T cells (not recorded which). These receptors came from a woman in her 50s in good health.

This chain uses TRBV7-8 with TRBJ2-3. CDR1 SGHVS and CDR2 FQNEAQ come from the germline V gene. The CDR3 is 14 residues long. The CDR3 spells CASSFFLGTDTQYF.

This chain links TRBV7-9 with TRBJ2-1; the TCRdb D gene call, TRBD2, has no DNA to confirm it. Germline assignment: CDR1 SEHNR and CDR2 FQNEAQ (reference sequence). There are 15 residues in the CDR3. CDR3: CASSFTTSGKNEQFF.

V and J are TRBV9 and TRBJ2-7. The CDR3 runs 14 residues. Germline V gene sequence: CDR1 SGDLS, CDR2 YYNGEE. The chain's CDR3 is CASSVGHLNYEQYF.

The CDR3 sequence is CASGGDGNEQFF. The J gene is TRBJ2-1, the V gene TRBV2; the TCRdb D gene call, TRBD1, has no DNA to confirm it. This CDR3 has 12 amino acids. CDR1 is SNHLY and CDR2 is FYNNEI in the germline V gene.

The chain uses TRBV20-1 and TRBJ1-2; without DNA, the TCRdb call of TRBD1 cannot be checked. Germline lookup yields CDR1 DFQATT and CDR2 SNEGSKA (reference sequence). This CDR3 is 17 amino acids long. CDR3 in amino acids: CSARDVGTSRLNYGYTF.

This chain links TRBV27 with TRBJ1-1; TCRdb lists TRBD1, though no DNA is available to test this call. The CDR3 has 18 amino acids. Germline-derived CDR1 and CDR2 are MNHEY and SMNVEV (reference sequence). The CDR3 sequence is CASPGRPQGWGMNTEAFF.

V gene TRBV5-1 combines with J gene TRBJ1-6; TCRdb gives TRBD1 as the D gene, but with no DNA this cannot be confirmed. Germline V gives CDR1 SGHRS, CDR2 YFSETQ. This CDR3 spans 14 amino acids. The CDR3: CASSSGDRNSPLHF.

The chain links TRBV6-2 or TRBV6-3 to TRBJ2-1; no DNA is available, so the TRBD2 call from TCRdb remains unchecked. The CDR3 runs to 15 residues. The germline V gene has CDR1 MNHEY and CDR2 SVGEGT. The CDR3: CASSYGTISYNEQFF.

The chain uses TRBV4-1 and TRBJ2-1; TCRdb's assignment of TRBD2 cannot be checked, as there is no DNA. The CDR3 length is 17 residues. CDR1 is MGHRA and CDR2 is YSYEKL in the germline V gene. The CDR3 here is CASSQSPSGRAGNEQFF.

This chain links TRBV5-1 with TRBJ1-2. Germline CDR1 reads SGHRS; CDR2 reads YFSETQ. The CDR3 has 16 amino acids. The CDR3 protein is CASSLEGRPRSGSYTF.

The chain combines TRBV11-2 with TRBJ1-1; TCRdb's D call of TRBD1 is untestable without DNA. The CDR3 runs to 13 residues. Germline CDR1 reads SGHAT; CDR2 reads FQNNGV. Here the CDR3 reads CASSWGWGSEAFF.

The rearrangement uses TRBV29-1 and TRBJ2-4; TCRdb lists TRBD2, though no DNA is available to test this call. Looked up from germline, CDR1 is SQVTM and CDR2 is ANQGSEA. The CDR3 contains 17 residues. CDR3 amino acids: CSVVISEKFLAKNIQYF.

The rearrangement uses TRBV5-5 and TRBJ2-1; no DNA is available, so the TRBD1 call from TCRdb remains unchecked. The germline CDR1 and CDR2 sequences are SGHKS and YYEKEE (reference sequence). CDR3 length equals 17 residues. CDR3: CASSPTPGQGVFGEQFF. The whole variable domain, remainder taken from reference TRBV5-5 and TRBJ2-1, is DAGVTQSPTHLIKTRGQQVTLRCSPISGHKSVSWYQQVLGQGPQFIFQYYEKEERGRGNFPDRFSARQFPNYSSELNVNALLLGDSALYLCASSPTPGQGVFGEQFFGPGTRLTVL.

This sequence joins TRBV6-1 and TRBJ1-6. Germline V gene data show CDR1 as MNHNS and CDR2 as SASEGT. The CDR3 length is 17 residues. CDR3 region: CASSEVRGGGQNSPLHF.

This chain links TRBV6-6 with TRBJ2-1. This CDR3 is 16 amino acids long. The germline V gene has CDR1 MNHNY and CDR2 SVGAGI (reference sequence). CDR3: CASRSRRKDSYNEQFF.

This chain connects TRBV12-3 or TRBV12-4 to TRBJ2-1; TCRdb calls TRBD1, which cannot be checked without DNA. The CDR3 length is 16 residues. The CDR3 sequence is CASRPGGVPSYNEQFF.

J is TRBJ2-1 and V is TRBV6-1. Germline values: CDR1 MNHNS, CDR2 SASEGT. The CDR3 totals 15 residues. The CDR3 loop is CASSAEWANYNEQFF.

The rearrangement uses TRBV6-5 and TRBJ2-7; TCRdb reports TRBD1, a call that lacks DNA to check it against. The CDR3 runs to 14 residues. Germline values: CDR1 MNHEY, CDR2 SVGAGI. The chain's CDR3 is CASRTGSKTYEQYF.

V is TRBV5-1 and J is TRBJ2-2. CDR3 length equals 13 residues. Germline V lookup: CDR1 SGHRS, CDR2 YFSETQ. This CDR3 reads CASSPYATGELFF.

This chain links TRBV7-9 with TRBJ2-1; the TCRdb D gene call, TRBD1, has no DNA to confirm it. The CDR3 has 13 amino acids. Germline CDR1 reads SEHNR; CDR2 reads FQNEAQ (reference sequence). This chain's CDR3 is CATGTSPYNEQFF.

V gene TRBV7-3 combines with J gene TRBJ2-2; lacking DNA, the TRBD1 call made by TCRdb goes unchecked. Per the germline V gene, CDR1 is SGHTA and CDR2 is FQGTGA. There are 17 residues in the CDR3. CDR3 in amino acids: CASSLPRGVWDTGELFF.

This CDR3 reads CASSADDHRVGRDEQFF. The V gene is TRBV2, the J gene TRBJ2-1. The CDR3 loop spans 17 amino acids. CDR1 is SNHLY, CDR2 FYNNEI, per germline.

This rearrangement joins TRBV5-1 to TRBJ2-5; the TCRdb call, TRBD2, lacks DNA for checking. Germline V gene sequence: CDR1 SGHRS, CDR2 YFSETQ. The CDR3 covers 16 residues. The CDR3: CASSLAVREQQETQYF.

The gene calls are TRBV9 and TRBJ2-5; checking the TCRdb D call of TRBD1 is not possible without DNA. This CDR3 has 14 residues. Germline V gene sequence: CDR1 SGDLS, CDR2 YYNGEE. The CDR3 sequence is CASSVRDQQETQYF. Full variable domain (missing parts from reference TRBV9 and TRBJ2-5): DSGVTQTPKHLITATGQRVTLRCSPRSGDLSVYWYQQSLDQGLQFLIQYYNGEERAKGNILERFSAQQFPDLHSELNLSSLELGDSALYFCASSVRDQQETQYFGPGTRLLVL.

This chain connects TRBV6-5 to TRBJ1-1. CDR3 size: 11 residues. Germline lookup yields CDR1 MNHEY and CDR2 SVGAGI. Here the CDR3 reads CASSYDNEAFF.

The chain recombines TRBV24-1 with TRBJ1-1; no DNA is available, so the TRBD1 call from TCRdb remains unchecked. Germline CDR1 reads KGHDR; CDR2 reads SFDVKD. This CDR3 is 14 amino acids long. The CDR3 is CATRGTGIYTEAFF.

The chain combines TRBV20-1 with TRBJ2-3; there is no DNA to check the TCRdb D call of TRBD2. The germline V gene encodes CDR1 DFQATT and CDR2 SNEGSKA (reference sequence). This CDR3 contains 14 residues. The CDR3 is CSAFGLAGIDTQYF.

This chain's CDR3 is CASSSQLWTGTTQYF. The chain joins TRBV7-9 to TRBJ2-5; TCRdb picks TRBD1, but there is no DNA to check that call. Germline V CDR1 and CDR2: SEHNR, FQNEAQ (reference sequence). CDR3 length: 15 residues.

This rearrangement joins TRBV11-3 to TRBJ2-1; the D call of TRBD2 rests on TCRdb alone, since no DNA is present to check it. Germline assignment: CDR1 SGHNT and CDR2 YENEEA. The CDR3 is 14 amino acids. The chain's CDR3 is CASSLVPSGNEQFF.

V and J are TRBV24-1 and TRBJ2-2; lacking DNA, the TRBD2 call made by TCRdb goes unchecked. The CDR3 spans 18 residues. Germline CDR1 KGHDR, CDR2 SFDVKD. CDR3: CATSVAKSGTSRTGELFF.

The chain links TRBV7-8 to TRBJ1-2. CDR1 and CDR2 (germline): SGHVS, FQNEAQ. This CDR3 comprises 14 residues. CDR3 protein: CASMVSPQGYGYTF.